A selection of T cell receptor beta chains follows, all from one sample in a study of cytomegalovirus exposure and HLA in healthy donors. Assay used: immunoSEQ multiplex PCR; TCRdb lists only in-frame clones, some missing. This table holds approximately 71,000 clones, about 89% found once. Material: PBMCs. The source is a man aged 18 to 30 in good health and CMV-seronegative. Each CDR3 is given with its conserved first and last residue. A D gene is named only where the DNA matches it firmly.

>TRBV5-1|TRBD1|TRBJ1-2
TGCGCCAGCAGCTTGGAGGACAGGGCCTATGGCTACACCTTC
CASSLEDRAYGYTF
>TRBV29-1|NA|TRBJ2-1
TGCAGCCTCCGGGTGACCTACAATGAGCAGTTCTTC
CSLRVTYNEQFF
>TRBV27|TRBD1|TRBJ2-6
TGTGCCAGCAGTTTATCTGGGACAGCCTTCGGGGCCAACGTCCTGACTTTC
CASSLSGTAFGANVLTF
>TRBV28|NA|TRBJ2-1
TGTGCCAGCAGTACTCCCGGACAGGGCTCGGAGGTTAGCGGGCGGAGCTCCTACAATGAGCAGTTCTTC
CASSTPGQGSEVSGRSSYNEQFF
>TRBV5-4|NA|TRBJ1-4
TGTGCCAGCAGCCCCGGTGCAGGGGCGACTAATGAAAAACTGTTTTTT
CASSPGAGATNEKLFF
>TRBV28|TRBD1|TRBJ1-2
TGTGCCAGCAGGGACAGGGACCGTTATGGCTACACCTTC
CASRDRDRYGYTF
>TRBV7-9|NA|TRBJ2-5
TGTGCCAGCAGCCGTGCGACAGGTGAGGAAGAGACCCAGTACTTC
CASSRATGEEETQYF
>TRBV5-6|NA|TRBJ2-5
TGTGCCAGCAGCTTCGCGACAGGCCTCACGTACTTC
CASSFATGLTYF
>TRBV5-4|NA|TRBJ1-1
TGTGCCAGCAGCTTGGCCGGGTTACGATACACTGAAGCTTTCTTT
CASSLAGLRYTEAFF
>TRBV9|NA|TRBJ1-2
TGTGCCAGCAGCCCCGGGGGATACGGCTACACCTTC
CASSPGGYGYTF
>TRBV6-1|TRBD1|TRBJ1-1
TGTGCCAGCAGTGCAACGGGACAGGGGGTTACTGAAGCTTTCTTT
CASSATGQGVTEAFF
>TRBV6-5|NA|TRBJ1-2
TGTGCCAGCAGTTACTCGATTGCAGGGAGGGGTGGCTACACCTTC
CASSYSIAGRGGYTF